This T cell receptor (beta chain) was recorded in a study of T cells in Graves' hyperthyroidism and ophthalmopathy. Study in general: Before treatment of any kind, peripheral blood was taken at initial diagnosis.

On this clonotype itself: Its antigen is currently unknown.

The diagnoses drew upon clinical symptoms, serum thyroxine and TRAb, thyroid ultrasound and orbital computed tomography. Germline V CDR1 and CDR2: DFQATT, SNEGSKA (reference sequence). The CDR3 loop spans 13 amino acids. The V gene lost 6 bases and the J gene lost 2 bases, with 13 bases spanning the gap. Amplified TCR beta CDR3 regions came from RNA transcripts. First-round RT-PCR of the TCR CDR3 relied on the HTBI primer set. TCRdb used MiXCR to reprocess the multiplex PCR reads, holding one entry per CDR3 protein. This sample has a few hundred thousand distinct CDR3 sequences, with roughly 15% found just once. The study, taken as a whole, reports: Ophthalmopathy was told apart from stable hyperthyroidism by a 13 V-J model.

The sample taken for sequencing was blood. The chain combines TRBV20-1 with TRBJ2-5; no clear D. The sequence was collected from a woman between 55 and 75 years old with Graves' ophthalmopathy. The DNA for the CDR3 is TGCAGTGCGCCCCGAGTGGGGCAAGAGACCCAGTACTTC. Translation: CSAPRVGQETQYF.